One sample yielded the 24 T cell receptor beta chains listed below, sequenced in a study of cytomegalovirus exposure and HLA in healthy donors. Produced via immunoSEQ multiplex PCR; TCRdb's table is partial and in-frame only. The sample includes around 170,000 clones, around 89% of them seen just once. Sequenced material: PBMCs. Receptors were obtained from a man between 18 and 35 years old in good health and CMV-seronegative.

This clone was detected only once. The chain employs TRBV27 and TRBJ2-5, with D possibly TRBD1 on 6 matching bases. In germline, CDR1 is MNHEY, CDR2 SMNVEV (reference sequence). The CDR3 contains 15 residues. V lost 6 bases and J lost 4, with 18 bases in between. Here the CDR3 reads CASSQRDTSSETQYF. DNA for the CDR3: TGTGCCAGCAGCCAACGGGACACCTCGTCAGAGACCCAGTACTTC.

A single count supports this clone. This chain joins TRBV4-2 and TRBJ2-1; 13 bases agree with TRBD2. Germline V gene lookup returns CDR1 LGHNA and CDR2 YNFKEQ. This CDR3 has 19 amino acids. Trimming at V came to 4 bases and at J to 0 bases, leaving 9 bases not matched to a gene. CDR3 sequence: CASSRRTSGGVSSYNEQFF. The CDR3 coding sequence is TGTGCCAGCAGCCGAAGGACTAGCGGGGGAGTCAGCTCCTACAATGAGCAGTTCTTC.

This chain uses TRBV6-5 with TRBJ1-5; tentative D call: TRBD1 (6 bases). The CDR3 is made up of 16 amino acids. The ends were cut back, 0 bases at V and 6 bases at J, with 15 bases in the middle. Germline-derived CDR1 and CDR2 are MNHEY and SVGAGI. The chain's CDR3 is CASSYSRTGRGQPQHF. The CDR3 nucleotides are TGTGCCAGCAGTTACTCGCGAACAGGGAGAGGTCAGCCCCAGCATTTT.

The chain joins TRBV5-1 to TRBJ1-2; D gene uncertain. CDR1 and CDR2 (germline): SGHRS, YFSETQ. V was shortened by 2 bases and J by 0 bases, with 11 bases between the two germline ends. The CDR3 runs 15 residues. CDR3 DNA sequence: TGCGCCAGCAGCTTCACAGAGACAACTAACTATGGCTACACCTTC. The encoded protein is CASSFTETTNYGYTF.

In nucleotides, the CDR3 is TGTGCCAGCAGTTTCAGGGGGCATGACGGGGAGCTGTTTTTT. Its translation is CASSFRGHDGELFF. The J gene is TRBJ2-2, the V gene TRBV28, with TRBD1 matching 8 bases. This CDR3 is 14 amino acids long. Unmatched junction bases numbered 4, after V lost 3 bases and J lost 7 bases. CDR1 and CDR2 from the germline V gene are MDHEN and SYDVKM.

Note on this clone: This same CDR3 is encoded by further DNA sequences in the sample. The chain recombines TRBV5-1 with TRBJ2-7, with 9 bases that match TRBD1. J gave up 3 bases and V 4 bases, and 5 bases lay outside the gene matches. The CDR3 runs to 14 residues. Germline CDR1 SGHRS, CDR2 YFSETQ. CDR3 bases: TGCGCCAGCAGCCCGGGACAGGGTAGCTACGAGCAGTACGTC. Amino acid sequence: CASSPGQGSYEQYV.

The V gene is TRBV27, the J gene TRBJ2-7, with 11 bases identical to TRBD2. The V gene end was trimmed by 2 bases and the J gene end by 2 bases; junction bases not matched to a gene: 8. The CDR3 totals 17 residues. The germline gives CDR1 MNHEY, CDR2 SMNVEV (reference sequence). CDR3: CASSLGLAGGPAYEQYF. The CDR3 DNA follows: TGTGCCAGCAGTTTAGGGCTAGCGGGAGGTCCCGCCTACGAGCAGTACTTC.

The chain carries TRBV4-1 and TRBJ1-2; maybe TRBD1 (5 bases). Trimming took off 4 bases at V and 4 bases at J, with 10 bases between the two ends. This CDR3 comprises 13 residues. Germline V lookup: CDR1 MGHRA, CDR2 YSYEKL. The CDR3 loop reads CASSPQDGYGYTF. CDR3 nucleotide sequence: TGCGCCAGCAGCCCACAGGACGGCTATGGCTACACCTTC.

A few counts support this clone. The chain employs TRBV27 and TRBJ2-1; unclear D gene. Trimming left V 0 bases short and J 5 bases short, with 14 bases between. The CDR3 sequence is 16 residues long. CDR1 is MNHEY, CDR2 SMNVEV, per germline (reference sequence). This chain's CDR3 is CASSLSLVYMDNEQFF. In DNA form, the CDR3 reads TGTGCCAGCAGTTTATCCCTAGTATATATGGACAATGAGCAGTTCTTC.

This sequence joins TRBV4-1 and TRBJ2-2; TRBD2 is a possible D gene (5 bases). CDR3 size: 17 residues. V was trimmed by 1 base and J by 6 bases, leaving 18 bases between them. The germline V gene has CDR1 MGHRA and CDR2 YSYEKL. The CDR3 is CASSQGFPRAGAGELFF. The CDR3 DNA is TGCGCCAGCAGCCAAGGGTTCCCCCGGGCGGGCGCCGGGGAGCTGTTTTTT.

In this sample, this clone turned up once. This chain links TRBV11-2 with TRBJ2-7; TRBD2 is a possible D gene (5 bases). The V and J ends lost 1 base and 4 bases respectively, with 8 bases between them. The germline V gene has CDR1 SGHAT and CDR2 FQNNGV. The CDR3 totals 13 residues. The DNA for the CDR3 is TGTGCCAGCAGCTTAGTGGGCGGGTACGAGCAGTACTTC. Its translation: CASSLVGGYEQYF.

The V gene is TRBV30, the J gene TRBJ1-4; no reliable D call. From germline, CDR1 is GTSNPN and CDR2 SVGIG (reference sequence). The ends were cut back, 2 bases at V and 8 bases at J, with 9 bases in the middle. The CDR3 sequence is 12 residues long. The CDR3 DNA is TGTGCCTGGAGTCGCGAGGAAGAAAAACTGTTTTTT. The encoded protein is CAWSREEEKLFF.

This clone has more than one count but fewer than ten. The chain links TRBV6-1 to TRBJ2-3; D possibly corresponds to TRBD1 (5 bases). This CDR3 spans 14 amino acids. The V gene lost 6 bases and the J gene lost 5 bases, with 15 bases spanning the gap. Germline V gene data show CDR1 as MNHNS and CDR2 as SASEGT. The DNA of the CDR3 is TGTGCCAGCAGGGAAATGGACAAAGAAGATACGCAGTATTTT. Its translation: CASREMDKEDTQYF.

The chain uses TRBV29-1 and TRBJ2-7; 9 bases map to TRBD1. The ends lost 7 bases at V and 5 bases at J; junction bases unmatched: 9. This CDR3 is built from 13 residues. Germline lookup yields CDR1 SQVTM and CDR2 ANQGSEA. The chain's CDR3 is CSAETGGRDEQYF. The DNA of the CDR3 is TGCAGCGCAGAAACAGGGGGCAGGGACGAGCAGTACTTC.

V and J are TRBV28 and TRBJ2-7; TRBD1 agrees at 8 bases. The germline gives CDR1 MDHEN, CDR2 SYDVKM. Trimming at V came to 7 bases and at J to 1 base, leaving 3 bases not matched to a gene. The CDR3 is 13 amino acids. The CDR3 is CASINRGSYEQYV. The CDR3 DNA reads TGTGCCAGCATTAACAGGGGGTCCTACGAGCAGTACGTC.

The V and J genes are TRBV5-5 and TRBJ1-5; D unresolved. The germline CDR1 and CDR2 sequences are SGHKS and YYEKEE (reference sequence). The CDR3 has 15 residues. V lost 0 bases and J 4 bases, leaving 11 bases between the germline ends. The CDR3 nucleotides are TGTGCCAGCAGCTTGGACCCGGGAATTAATCAGCCCCAGCATTTT. This codes for CASSLDPGINQPQHF.

The chain is built from TRBV6-1 and TRBJ2-7, with TRBD1 identical over 11 bases. Germline V lookup: CDR1 MNHNS, CDR2 SASEGT. The CDR3 consists of 15 residues. Germline trimming cut 8 bases from V and 2 bases from J; bases unmatched to any gene: 8. The CDR3 reads CASYGQGAKPYEQYF. CDR3 DNA sequence: TGTGCCAGCTATGGACAGGGGGCAAAACCCTACGAGCAGTACTTC.

The chain's CDR3 is CAWIKLSQETQYF. In nucleotides, the CDR3 is TGTGCCTGGATCAAACTAAGTCAAGAGACCCAGTACTTC. This rearrangement joins TRBV30 to TRBJ2-5; D is ambiguous. V lost 4 bases and J 2 bases, leaving 11 bases between the germline ends. Germline loops: CDR1 GTSNPN, CDR2 SVGIG (reference sequence). The CDR3 totals 13 residues.

The V gene is TRBV28, the J gene TRBJ1-5; maybe TRBD1 (6 bases). V was trimmed by 6 bases and J by 9 bases, leaving 21 bases between them. The germline CDR1 and CDR2 sequences are MDHEN and SYDVKM. This CDR3 is 15 amino acids long. This CDR3 is CASRFLGGYDRPQHF. In DNA form, the CDR3 reads TGTGCCAGCAGATTTTTAGGGGGATATGACCGGCCCCAGCATTTT.

With regard to this clone: The junction shows a germline mismatch at one end, possibly a read error. V is TRBV7-7 and J is TRBJ2-2, with D maybe TRBD1 (7 bases). Germline values: CDR1 SSHAT, CDR2 FNYEAQ (reference sequence). The CDR3 has 13 amino acids. The CDR3 loop is CASSPRDSGELFF. As DNA, the CDR3 is TGTGCTAGCAGCCCGCGGGACAGCGGGGAGCTGTTTTTT.

The V gene is TRBV19, the J gene TRBJ1-1; the match to TRBD1 covers 9 bases. J was trimmed by 0 bases and V by 7 bases; bases with no gene match: 6. The V gene's germline CDR1 is LNHDA and CDR2 SQIVND (reference sequence). CDR3 length: 15 amino acids. This CDR3 reads CASTLGQGLNTEAFF. In DNA, the CDR3 is TGTGCCAGTACCTTGGGACAGGGATTGAACACTGAAGCTTTCTTT.

J is TRBJ1-2 and V is TRBV6-1; TRBD1 aligns across 9 bases. There are 14 residues in the CDR3. The V gene end was trimmed by 2 bases and the J gene end by 5 bases; junction bases not matched to a gene: 3. Germline-derived CDR1 and CDR2 are MNHNS and SASEGT. This chain's CDR3 is CASSERDREYGYTF. CDR3 sequence (DNA): TGTGCCAGCAGTGAAAGGGACAGGGAATATGGCTACACCTTC.

V usage is TRBV6-5 and J usage is TRBJ1-1; D is perhaps TRBD1 (5 bases). The CDR3 sequence is 13 residues long. V was shortened by 4 bases and J by 0 bases, with 6 bases between the two germline ends. Germline lookup yields CDR1 MNHEY and CDR2 SVGAGI. The CDR3 DNA sequence: TGTGCCAGCAGTTCGACAGTGAACACTGAAGCTTTCTTT. Protein: CASSSTVNTEAFF.

V is TRBV6-4 and J is TRBJ2-2; 7 nucleotides line up with TRBD2. CDR1 is MRHNA, CDR2 SNTAGT, per germline. Trimming cost V 2 bases and J 6 bases; bases outside gene matches: 3. This CDR3 comprises 14 residues. CDR3 amino acids: CASSDGGEAGELFF. The DNA for the CDR3 is TGTGCCAGCAGTGACGGGGGGGAGGCCGGGGAGCTGTTTTTT.